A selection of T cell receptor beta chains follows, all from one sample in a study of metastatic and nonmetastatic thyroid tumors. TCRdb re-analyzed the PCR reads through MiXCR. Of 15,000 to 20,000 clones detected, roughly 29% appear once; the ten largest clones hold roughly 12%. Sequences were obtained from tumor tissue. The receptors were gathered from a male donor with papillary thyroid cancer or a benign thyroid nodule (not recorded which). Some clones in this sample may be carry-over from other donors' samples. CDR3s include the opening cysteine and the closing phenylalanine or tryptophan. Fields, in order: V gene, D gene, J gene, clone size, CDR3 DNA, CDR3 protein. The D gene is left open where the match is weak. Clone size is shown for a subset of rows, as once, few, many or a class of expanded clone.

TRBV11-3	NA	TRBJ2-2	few	TGTGCCAGCAGACGGGACGTCAACACCGGGGAGCTGTTTTTT	CASRRDVNTGELFF
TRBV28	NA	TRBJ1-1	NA	TGTGCCAGCAGTTTCTACACTGAAGCTTTCTTT	CASSFYTEAFF
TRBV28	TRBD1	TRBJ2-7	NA	TGTGCCAGCAGCCTACAGGGGGTTCCTCCCTACGAGCAGTACTTC	CASSLQGVPPYEQYF
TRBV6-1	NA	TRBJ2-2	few	TGTGCCAGCTCGTGGACAAGGGGGACGAACACCGGGGAGCTGTTTTTT	CASSWTRGTNTGELFF
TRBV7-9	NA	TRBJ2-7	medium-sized	TGTGCCAGCAGCTTTCTGCGGAGGGGCTACGAGCAGTACTTC	CASSFLRRGYEQYF
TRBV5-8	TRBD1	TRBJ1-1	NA	TGTGCCAGCAGCACTGGGACAGACCCTGAAGCTTTCTTT	CASSTGTDPEAFF
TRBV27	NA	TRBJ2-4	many	TGTGCCAGCAGCCGCATGGGGCAGGGGCTAGCCAAAAACATTCAGTACTTC	CASSRMGQGLAKNIQYF
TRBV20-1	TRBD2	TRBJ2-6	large	TGCAGTGCGAGGACTAGCGGGGGCTCTGGGGCCAACGTCCTGACTTTC	CSARTSGGSGANVLTF
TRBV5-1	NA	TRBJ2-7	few	TGCGCCAGCAGCTCGCCGGATGGATTTAGGCCCTACGAGCAGTACTTC	CASSSPDGFRPYEQYF
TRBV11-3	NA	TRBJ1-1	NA	TGTGCCAGCAGCTTAGCCGGGGGCGACACTGAAGCTTTCTTT	CASSLAGGDTEAFF
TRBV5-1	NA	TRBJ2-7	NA	TGCGCCAGCAGCCCTAGCTCCTACGAGCAGTACTTC	CASSPSSYEQYF
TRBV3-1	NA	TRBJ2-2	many	TGTGCCAGCAGCCAAGCCGGGAGCGCCGGGGAGCTGTTTTTT	CASSQAGSAGELFF
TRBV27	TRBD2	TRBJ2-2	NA	TGTGCCAGCAGTTCCAGCGGGAGAAACACCGGGGAGCTGTTTTTT	CASSSSGRNTGELFF
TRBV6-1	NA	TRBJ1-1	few	TGTGCCAGCAGTGCAGGGGAATGGATCACTGAAGCTTTCTTT	CASSAGEWITEAFF
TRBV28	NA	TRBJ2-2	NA	TGTGCCAGCAGTTTCTTCCGCCGGCCCGGGGAGCTGTTTTTT	CASSFFRRPGELFF
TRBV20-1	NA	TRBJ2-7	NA	TGCAGTGTTCTGACCTCCCCCCACTACGAGCAGTACTTC	CSVLTSPHYEQYF
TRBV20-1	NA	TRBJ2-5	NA	TGCAGTCCCTGGTCGGGAGAGACCCAGTACTTC	CSPWSGETQYF
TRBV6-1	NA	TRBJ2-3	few	TGTGCCAGTCGGCGGACAGCTAGCACAGATACGCATTATTTT	CASRRTASTDTHYF
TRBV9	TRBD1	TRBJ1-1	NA	TGTGCCAGCAGCGTAGGGACAGGGGGTATGAACACTGAAGCTTTCTTT	CASSVGTGGMNTEAFF
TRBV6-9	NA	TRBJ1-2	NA	TGTGCCAGCAGTTTTAGCGGCTACACCTTC	CASSFSGYTF
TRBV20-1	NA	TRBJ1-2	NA	TGCAGTGCTAGAGATTCCGGGGGGAACTATGGCTACACCTTC	CSARDSGGNYGYTF
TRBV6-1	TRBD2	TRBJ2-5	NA	TGTGCCAGCAGTAAAGCGGGAGAAGAAGAGACCCAGTACTTC	CASSKAGEEETQYF
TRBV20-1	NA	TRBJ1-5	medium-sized	TGCAGTGCTAGGACCGCGCGGGAGGCCCAGCATTTT	CSARTAREAQHF
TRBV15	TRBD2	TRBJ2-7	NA	TGTGCCACCCGGACTAGCGACCTCTACGAGCAGTACTTC	CATRTSDLYEQYF
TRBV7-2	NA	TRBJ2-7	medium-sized	TGTGCCAGCAGCTTGAGCGGGACAGAGGGAAGGCAGTACTTC	CASSLSGTEGRQYF
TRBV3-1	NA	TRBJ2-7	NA	TGTGCCAGCCCCGAGGCACGGAGTACTTACGAGCAGTACTTC	CASPEARSTYEQYF
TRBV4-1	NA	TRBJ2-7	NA	TGCGCCAGCAGCCAAGTTAATATGGGCTTCCGGGACGAGCAGTACTTC	CASSQVNMGFRDEQYF
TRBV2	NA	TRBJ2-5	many	TGTGCCAGCGGGCTAGCTTCAGAGACCCAGTACTTC	CASGLASETQYF